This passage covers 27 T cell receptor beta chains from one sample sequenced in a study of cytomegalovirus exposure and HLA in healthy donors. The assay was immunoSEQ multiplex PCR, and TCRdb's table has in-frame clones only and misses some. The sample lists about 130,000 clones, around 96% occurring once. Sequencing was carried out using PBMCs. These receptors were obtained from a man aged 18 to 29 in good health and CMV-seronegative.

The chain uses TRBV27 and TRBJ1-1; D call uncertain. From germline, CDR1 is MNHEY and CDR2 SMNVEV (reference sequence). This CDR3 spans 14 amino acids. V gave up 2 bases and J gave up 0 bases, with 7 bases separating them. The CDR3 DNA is TGTGCCAGCAGTTTAGGACTAGTGAACACTGAAGCTTTCTTT. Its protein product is CASSLGLVNTEAFF.

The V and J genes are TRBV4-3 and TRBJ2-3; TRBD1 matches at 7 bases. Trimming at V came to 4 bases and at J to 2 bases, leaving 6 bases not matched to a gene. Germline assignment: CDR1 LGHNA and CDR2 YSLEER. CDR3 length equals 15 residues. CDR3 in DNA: TGCGCCAGCAGCCCCCGGGACAGACCCACAGATACGCAGTATTTT. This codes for CASSPRDRPTDTQYF.

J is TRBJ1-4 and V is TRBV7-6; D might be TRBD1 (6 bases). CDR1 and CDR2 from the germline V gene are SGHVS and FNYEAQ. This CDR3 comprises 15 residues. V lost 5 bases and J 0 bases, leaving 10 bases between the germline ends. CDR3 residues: CASSGDRPTNEKLFF. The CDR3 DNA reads TGTGCCAGCAGCGGAGACAGGCCAACTAATGAAAAACTGTTTTTT.

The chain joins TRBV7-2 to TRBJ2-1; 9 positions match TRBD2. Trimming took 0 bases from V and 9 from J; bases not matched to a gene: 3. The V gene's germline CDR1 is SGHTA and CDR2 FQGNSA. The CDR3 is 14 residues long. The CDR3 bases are TGTGCCAGCAGCTTAGCTAGCGGGAGTGCTGAGCAGTTCTTC. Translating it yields CASSLASGSAEQFF.

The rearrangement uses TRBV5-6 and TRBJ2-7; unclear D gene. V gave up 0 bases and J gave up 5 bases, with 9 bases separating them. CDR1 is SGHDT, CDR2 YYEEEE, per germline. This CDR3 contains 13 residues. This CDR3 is CASSLDPRNEQYF. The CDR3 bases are TGTGCCAGCAGCTTGGATCCTAGGAACGAGCAGTACTTC.

DNA of the CDR3: TGTGCCACCAGCAGAGAGCGACAGGGGGTAAGGAATGAGCAGTTCTTC. This sequence encodes CATSRERQGVRNEQFF. The rearrangement links TRBV15 to TRBJ2-1, with 9 bases identical to TRBD1. The CDR3 has 16 residues. The trim removed 0 bases at V and 7 bases at J, leaving 7 bases unmatched. Germline CDR1 reads LNHNV; CDR2 reads YYDKDF (reference sequence).

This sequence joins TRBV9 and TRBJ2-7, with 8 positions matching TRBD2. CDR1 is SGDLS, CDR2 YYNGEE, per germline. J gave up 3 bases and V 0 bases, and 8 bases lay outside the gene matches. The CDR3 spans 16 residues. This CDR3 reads CASSVATSGSFYEQYF. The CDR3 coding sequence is TGTGCCAGCAGCGTAGCTACTAGCGGCTCTTTCTACGAGCAGTACTTC.

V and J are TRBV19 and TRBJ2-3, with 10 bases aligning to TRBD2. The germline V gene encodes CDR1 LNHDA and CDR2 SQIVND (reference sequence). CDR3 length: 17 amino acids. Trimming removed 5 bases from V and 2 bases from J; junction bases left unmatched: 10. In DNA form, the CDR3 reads TGTGCCAGTAGTGGGCCCGGGACTAGCGCCTTCACAGATACGCAGTATTTT. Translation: CASSGPGTSAFTDTQYF.

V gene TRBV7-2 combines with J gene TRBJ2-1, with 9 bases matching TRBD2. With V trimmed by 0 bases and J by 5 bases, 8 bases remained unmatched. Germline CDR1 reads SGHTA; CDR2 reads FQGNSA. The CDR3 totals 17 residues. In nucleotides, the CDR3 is TGTGCCAGCAGCTTAGCGCGGGGCGGGAGGGGGGACAATGAGCAGTTCTTC. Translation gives CASSLARGGRGDNEQFF.

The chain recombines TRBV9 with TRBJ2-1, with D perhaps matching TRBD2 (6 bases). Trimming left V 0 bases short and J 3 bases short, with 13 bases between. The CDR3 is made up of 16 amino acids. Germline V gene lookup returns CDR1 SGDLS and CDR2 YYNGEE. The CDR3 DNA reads TGTGCCAGCAGCGTAGTAGACGGGAGAAACTACAATGAGCAGTTCTTC. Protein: CASSVVDGRNYNEQFF.

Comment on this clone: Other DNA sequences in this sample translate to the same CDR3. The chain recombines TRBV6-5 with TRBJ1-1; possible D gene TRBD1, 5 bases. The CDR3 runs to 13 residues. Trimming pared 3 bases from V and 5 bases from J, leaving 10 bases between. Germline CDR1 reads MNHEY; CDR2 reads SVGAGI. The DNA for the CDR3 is TGTGCCAGCAGTTATACGGGGGGAACTGAAGCTTTCTTT. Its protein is CASSYTGGTEAFF.

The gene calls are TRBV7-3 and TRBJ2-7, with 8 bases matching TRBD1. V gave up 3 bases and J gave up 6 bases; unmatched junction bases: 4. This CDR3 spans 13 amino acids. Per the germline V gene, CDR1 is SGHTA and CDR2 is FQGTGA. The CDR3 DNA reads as TGTGCCAGCAGCTTGACAGGGGATGCCGAGCAGTACTTC. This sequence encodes CASSLTGDAEQYF.

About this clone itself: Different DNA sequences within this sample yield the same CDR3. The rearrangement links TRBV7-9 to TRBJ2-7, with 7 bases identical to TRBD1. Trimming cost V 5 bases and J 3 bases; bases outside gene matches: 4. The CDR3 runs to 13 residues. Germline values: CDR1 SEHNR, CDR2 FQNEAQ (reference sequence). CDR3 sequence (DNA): TGTGCCAGCAGCCGAGGGGGCAGCTACGAGCAGTACTTC. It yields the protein CASSRGGSYEQYF.

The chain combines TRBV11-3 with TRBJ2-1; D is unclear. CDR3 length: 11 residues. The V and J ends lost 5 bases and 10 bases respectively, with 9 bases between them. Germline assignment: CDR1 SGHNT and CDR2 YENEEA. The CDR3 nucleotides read TGTGCCAGCAGCCGAGAAGAGGAGCAGTTCTTC. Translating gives CASSREEEQFF.

CDR3 in DNA: TGTGCCAGCAGCCTCAGGAGGCAGCACGACACTGAAGCTTTCTTT. It encodes CASSLRRQHDTEAFF. The chain is built from TRBV5-4 and TRBJ1-1; D uncertain. The V gene's germline CDR1 is SGHNT and CDR2 YYREEE (reference sequence). V lost 4 bases and J 3 bases, leaving 16 bases between the germline ends. The CDR3 spans 15 residues.

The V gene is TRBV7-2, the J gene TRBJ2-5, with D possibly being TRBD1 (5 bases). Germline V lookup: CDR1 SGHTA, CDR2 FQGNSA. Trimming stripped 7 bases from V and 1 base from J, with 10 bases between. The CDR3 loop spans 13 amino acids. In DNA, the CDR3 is TGTGCCAGCACCCAGACAGTCCAAGAGACCCAGTACTTC. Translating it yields CASTQTVQETQYF.

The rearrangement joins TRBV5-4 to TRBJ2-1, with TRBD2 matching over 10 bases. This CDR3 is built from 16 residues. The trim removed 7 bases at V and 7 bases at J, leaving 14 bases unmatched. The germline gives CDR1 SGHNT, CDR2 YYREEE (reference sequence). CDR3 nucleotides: TGTGCCAGCGCCGGGGGAGGTAGCGGGAGGCTGAATGAGCAGTTCTTC. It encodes CASAGGGSGRLNEQFF.

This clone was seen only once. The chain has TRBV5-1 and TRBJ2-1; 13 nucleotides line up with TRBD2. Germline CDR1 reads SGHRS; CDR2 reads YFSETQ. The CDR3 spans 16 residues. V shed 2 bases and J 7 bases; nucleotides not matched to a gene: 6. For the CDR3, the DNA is TGCGCCAGCAGCTTAGGGACTAGCGGGAAATTGAATGAGCAGTTCTTC. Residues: CASSLGTSGKLNEQFF.

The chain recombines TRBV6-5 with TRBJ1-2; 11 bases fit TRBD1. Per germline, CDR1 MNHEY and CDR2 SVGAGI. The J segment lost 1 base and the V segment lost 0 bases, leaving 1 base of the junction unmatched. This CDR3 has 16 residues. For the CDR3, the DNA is TGTGCCAGCAGTTACTCCGGGACAGGGGGTAACTATGGCTACACCTTC. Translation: CASSYSGTGGNYGYTF.

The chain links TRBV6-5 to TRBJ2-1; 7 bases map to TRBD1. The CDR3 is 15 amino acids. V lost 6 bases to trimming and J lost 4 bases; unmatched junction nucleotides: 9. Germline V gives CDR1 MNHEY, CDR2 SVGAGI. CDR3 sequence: CASSRTGTAYNEQFF. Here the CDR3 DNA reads TGTGCCAGCAGCAGAACCGGGACAGCATACAATGAGCAGTTCTTC.

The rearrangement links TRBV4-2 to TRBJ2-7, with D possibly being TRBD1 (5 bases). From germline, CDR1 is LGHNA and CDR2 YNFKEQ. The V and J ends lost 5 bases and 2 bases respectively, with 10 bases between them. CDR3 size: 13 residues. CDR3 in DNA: TGTGCCAGCAGCGTCCGGACAACCTACGAGCAGTACTTC. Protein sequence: CASSVRTTYEQYF.

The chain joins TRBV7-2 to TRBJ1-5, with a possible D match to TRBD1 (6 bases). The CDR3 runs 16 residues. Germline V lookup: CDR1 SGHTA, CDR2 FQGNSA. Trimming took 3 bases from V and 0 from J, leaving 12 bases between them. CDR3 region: CASSFRGANSNQPQHF. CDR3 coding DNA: TGTGCCAGCAGCTTCCGGGGGGCAAATAGCAATCAGCCCCAGCATTTT.

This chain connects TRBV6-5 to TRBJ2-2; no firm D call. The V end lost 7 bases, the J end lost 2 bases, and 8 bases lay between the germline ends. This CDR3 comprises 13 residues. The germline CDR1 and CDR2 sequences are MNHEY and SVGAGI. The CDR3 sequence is CASTYINTGELFF. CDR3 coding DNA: TGTGCCAGCACATACATAAACACCGGGGAGCTGTTTTTT.

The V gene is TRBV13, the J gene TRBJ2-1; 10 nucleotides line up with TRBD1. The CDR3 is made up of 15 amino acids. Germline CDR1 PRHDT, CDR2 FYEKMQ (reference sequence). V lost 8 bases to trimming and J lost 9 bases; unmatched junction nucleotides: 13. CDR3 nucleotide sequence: TGTGCCAGCTCCCGGAGGGGACAGGGGATAGGTGAGCAGTTCTTC. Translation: CASSRRGQGIGEQFF.

The CDR3: CASSLVKYNEQFF. As DNA, the CDR3 is TGTGCCAGCAGCTTAGTTAAATACAATGAGCAGTTCTTC. The chain uses TRBV11-2 and TRBJ2-1; unclear D gene. The CDR3 has 13 residues. Germline V CDR1 and CDR2: SGHAT, FQNNGV. With 1 base removed from V and 4 bases from J, the gap between germline ends came to 5 bases.

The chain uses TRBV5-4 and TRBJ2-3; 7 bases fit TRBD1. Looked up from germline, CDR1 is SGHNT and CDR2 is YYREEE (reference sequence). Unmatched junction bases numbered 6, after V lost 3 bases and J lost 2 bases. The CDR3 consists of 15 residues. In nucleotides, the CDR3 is TGTGCCAGCAGCTGGGGACAGCTATTCACAGATACGCAGTATTTT. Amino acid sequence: CASSWGQLFTDTQYF.

CDR3 sequence: CASSLVSGGYEQYF. The CDR3 nucleotides are TGTGCCAGCAGCTTAGTCTCAGGGGGCTACGAGCAGTACTTC. The chain combines TRBV7-2 with TRBJ2-7, with TRBD1 identical over 7 bases. The ends lost 1 base at V and 3 bases at J; junction bases unmatched: 3. Germline assignment: CDR1 SGHTA and CDR2 FQGNSA. CDR3 length equals 14 residues. The variable domain in full, with the rest retrieved from reference TRBV7-2 and TRBJ2-7, is GAGVSQSPSNKVTEKGKDVELRCDPISGHTALYWYRQSLGQGLEFLIYFQGNSAPDKSGLPSDRFSAERTGGSVSTLTIQRTQQEDSAVYLCASSLVSGGYEQYFGPGTRLTVT.